This T cell receptor (beta chain) was captured in a study of blood T cells in healthy people across ages. On the study more broadly: Template-switching capture recovered about one barcoded beta molecule per two T cells. Findings and limits, study-wide: For the donors, CMV status was unknown and possibly confounded expanded clonotype changes.

Each of the donors had around 10 milliliters of peripheral blood drawn into EDTA-treated Vacutainer tubes. With regard to this clonotype: The antigen is unknown.

Using a J-beta primer mix together with a sample-barcoded 5' primer, a second PCR was run for roughly 7 to 12 cycles. The authors tagged each cDNA molecule using a template-switch adaptor with 12 random nucleotides. In TCRdb, the 5' RACE reads were re-called with MiXCR into one record per CDR3 protein. The sample records about 570,000 distinct CDR3 sequences, approximately 26% being singletons. The sample was also reused in another study, on T cells of mothers and their children.

Sequencing was done on a sample of blood. The TCR was taken from a boy aged 2 to 10 in good health.

CDR3: CASSEKSRDLPLYEQYF. CDR3 DNA sequence: TGTGCCAGCAGTGAAAAATCCAGGGATCTGCCCCTCTACGAGCAGTACTTC. The rearrangement links TRBV25-1 to TRBJ2-5, with D tentatively TRBD1 (5 bases). The J call may be mistaken, given a closer DNA end match to TRBJ2-7. This CDR3 comprises 17 residues. Germline values: CDR1 MGHDK, CDR2 SYGVNS.